Listed here are 17 T cell receptor beta chains from one sample, sequenced in a study of T cells in Graves' hyperthyroidism and ophthalmopathy. TCR beta CDR3 regions were amplified from RNA transcripts. In the first-round RT-PCR of the TCR CDR3, the HTBI primer set was used. TCRdb analysed the multiplex PCR reads with MiXCR anew, one entry per CDR3 protein. This sample has about 260,000 distinct CDR3 sequences; about 20% occur once, and the top ten carry 64%. Material: blood. The receptors stem from a young man with Graves' ophthalmopathy.

This clonotype appeared a few times. The V gene is TRBV3-1, the J gene TRBJ2-1, with 9 bases identical to TRBD1. Germline CDR1 reads LGHDT; CDR2 reads YNNKEL (reference sequence). The CDR3 totals 17 residues. The junction had 8 bases not matched to a gene; V was cut back by 1 base and J by 4 bases. The CDR3 region is CASSQARTGVIYNEQFF. In DNA form, the CDR3 reads TGTGCCAGCAGCCAAGCCCGGACAGGGGTGATTTACAATGAGCAGTTCTTC.

The rearrangement joins TRBV7-2 to TRBJ1-2; possible D gene TRBD1, 5 bases. V lost 5 bases and J 4 bases, leaving 14 bases between the germline ends. The CDR3 totals 14 residues. Germline V gene lookup returns CDR1 SGHTA and CDR2 FQGNSA. CDR3 amino acids: CASSPGGSRYGYTF. The CDR3 bases are TGTGCCAGCAGCCCCGGGGGGTCTCGCTATGGCTACACCTTC.

V usage is TRBV10-1 and J usage is TRBJ2-2; D not resolved. Germline V CDR1 and CDR2: WNHNN, SYGVQD (reference sequence). The CDR3 sequence is 13 residues long. Trimming shortened V by 0 bases and J by 8 bases, and 7 bases separated the two germline ends. The CDR3 sequence is CASSESSRGELFF. The CDR3 DNA sequence: TGCGCCAGCAGTGAGTCAAGTAGGGGGGAGCTGTTTTTT.

This clonotype turned up a few times. The rearrangement joins TRBV12-3 or TRBV12-4 to TRBJ2-7, with 10 bases that match TRBD2. The CDR3 loop spans 15 amino acids. The V gene end was trimmed by 6 bases and the J gene end by 4 bases; junction bases not matched to a gene: 9. The CDR3: CASRGTSVGSYEQYF. CDR3 nucleotide sequence: TGTGCCAGCAGGGGGACTAGCGTCGGTTCTTACGAGCAGTACTTC.

This clonotype was counted only a few times. J is TRBJ1-1 and V is TRBV7-3; the match to TRBD1 covers 8 bases. CDR3 length: 14 amino acids. The ends lost 4 bases at V and 3 bases at J; junction bases unmatched: 4. Germline V gene sequence: CDR1 SGHTA, CDR2 FQGTGA. The CDR3 nucleotides read TGTGCCAGCAGCTCAGGACAGGGTCACACTGAAGCTTTCTTT. This encodes CASSSGQGHTEAFF.

On this clonotype: The CDR3 does not end in the conserved phenylalanine or tryptophan, so this is likely a read error. This chain links TRBV19 with TRBJ2-1; D is perhaps TRBD2 (5 bases). The germline V gene has CDR1 LNHDA and CDR2 SQIVND (reference sequence). Trimming pared 10 bases from V and 0 bases from J, leaving 22 bases between. There are 17 residues in the CDR3. The DNA for the CDR3 is TGTGCCAATCAAGCGAGCGGCGAACCTTACTCCTACAATGAGCAGTTCCTC. Its protein product is CANQASGEPYSYNEQFL.

The chain is built from TRBV7-6 and TRBJ2-7, with no clear D. Germline assignment: CDR1 SGHVS and CDR2 FNYEAQ. V gave up 1 base and J gave up 7 bases, with 14 bases separating them. The CDR3 consists of 14 residues. CDR3 amino acids: CASSLVVGTEEQYF. The CDR3 DNA follows: TGTGCCAGCAGCTTAGTTGTGGGTACGGAGGAGCAGTACTTC.

The rearrangement links TRBV18 to TRBJ2-1; 10 bases align to TRBD2. The CDR3 has 15 amino acids. Germline CDR1 reads KGHSH; CDR2 reads LQKENI. J was trimmed by 5 bases and V by 3 bases; bases with no gene match: 4. The CDR3 loop reads CASSPSGRGNNEQFF. In DNA form, the CDR3 reads TGTGCCAGCTCACCCAGCGGGAGGGGGAACAATGAGCAGTTCTTC.

This clonotype appeared many times. The V and J genes are TRBV20-1 and TRBJ2-5; no clear D gene. The CDR3 extends over 15 amino acids. V was trimmed by 2 bases and J by 5 bases, leaving 18 bases between them. Germline CDR1 and CDR2: DFQATT and SNEGSKA (reference sequence). CDR3: CSARPRNRRSETQYF. The DNA of the CDR3 is TGCAGTGCTAGACCCCGGAATCGGCGCTCGGAGACCCAGTACTTC.

This clonotype came up a few times. The DNA is omitted, as the CDR3 cannot be located on it reliably, and the CDR3 follows TCRdb's listing. V is TRBV5-1 and J is TRBJ2-5. With termini counted, the CDR3 has 13 amino acids. Germline CDR1 is SGHRS and CDR2 is YFSETQ. CDR3 protein: CASSFGNGETQYF.

V is TRBV12-5 and J is TRBJ1-3; possible D gene TRBD1, 6 bases. The CDR3 spans 18 residues. V was pared by 5 bases and J by 0 bases, with 20 bases between. Germline CDR1 and CDR2: LGHNT and FRNRAP. The CDR3 is CASGPRALGANSGNTIYF. CDR3 in DNA: TGTGCTAGTGGTCCGAGAGCCCTGGGGGCGAACTCTGGAAACACCATATATTTT.

This clonotype was seen at least ten times. V gene TRBV28 combines with J gene TRBJ2-7; D perhaps matches TRBD1 (6 bases). The CDR3 is 13 amino acids. CDR1 MDHEN and CDR2 SYDVKM come from the germline V gene. Trimming took off 3 bases at V and 7 bases at J, with 13 bases between the two ends. The CDR3 coding sequence is TGTGCCAGCAGTTTCCAACAGGGTGGTGAGCAGTACTTC. Residues: CASSFQQGGEQYF.

This rearrangement joins TRBV7-9 to TRBJ1-3; TRBD1 aligns across 7 bases. The CDR3 length is 17 residues. Germline-derived CDR1 and CDR2 are SEHNR and FQNEAQ (reference sequence). With V trimmed by 5 bases and J by 0 bases, 10 bases remained unmatched. CDR3 in amino acids: CASSLGTNRGSGNTIYF. DNA of the CDR3: TGTGCCAGCAGCCTCGGAACCAACAGGGGCTCTGGAAACACCATATATTTT.

This clonotype was counted at least ten times. The chain is built from TRBV28 and TRBJ2-3; 9 nucleotides align to TRBD2. Germline V gives CDR1 MDHEN, CDR2 SYDVKM. The CDR3 runs to 15 residues. The V segment lost 5 bases and the J segment 7 bases; nucleotides outside the gene matches: 10. Here the CDR3 reads CASSPTSGLANTQYF. The CDR3 nucleotides are TGTGCCAGCAGTCCTACCTCGGGACTAGCAAATACGCAGTATTTT.

This clonotype turned up a few times. This chain uses TRBV11-2 with TRBJ1-3; D may be TRBD1 (5 bases). From germline, CDR1 is SGHAT and CDR2 FQNNGV. V lost 6 bases, J lost 0 bases, and 12 bases lay in between. This CDR3 comprises 15 residues. The DNA of the CDR3 is TGTGCCAGCAGTTCAGGGTTGCTCTCTGGAAACACCATATATTTT. Its protein is CASSSGLLSGNTIYF. The full variable domain, with the rest looked up from reference TRBV11-2 and TRBJ1-3, is EAGVAQSPRYKIIEKRQSVAFWCNPISGHATLYWYQQILGQGPKLLIQFQNNGVVDDSQLPKDRFSAERLKGVDSTLKIQPAKLEDSAVYLCASSSGLLSGNTIYFGEGSWLTVV.

This clonotype was recorded many times. The chain combines TRBV11-3 with TRBJ2-1; 7 positions agree with TRBD2. Germline V gene lookup returns CDR1 SGHNT and CDR2 YENEEA. The CDR3 has 14 amino acids. The ends lost 2 bases at V and 6 bases at J; junction bases unmatched: 4. CDR3 region: CASSLRGSSNEQFF. CDR3 coding DNA: TGTGCCAGCAGCTTACGCGGGAGTAGCAATGAGCAGTTCTTC.

In nucleotides, the CDR3 is TGTGCCAGCAGCGGGACAGGGTTGGTATTTCAGCCCCAGCATTTT. Protein: CASSGTGLVFQPQHF. The genes are TRBV7-8 and TRBJ1-5; 9 bases are a match to TRBD1. The CDR3 is made up of 15 amino acids. Per the germline V gene, CDR1 is SGHVS and CDR2 is FQNEAQ. Trimming removed 5 bases from V and 6 bases from J; junction bases left unmatched: 8.